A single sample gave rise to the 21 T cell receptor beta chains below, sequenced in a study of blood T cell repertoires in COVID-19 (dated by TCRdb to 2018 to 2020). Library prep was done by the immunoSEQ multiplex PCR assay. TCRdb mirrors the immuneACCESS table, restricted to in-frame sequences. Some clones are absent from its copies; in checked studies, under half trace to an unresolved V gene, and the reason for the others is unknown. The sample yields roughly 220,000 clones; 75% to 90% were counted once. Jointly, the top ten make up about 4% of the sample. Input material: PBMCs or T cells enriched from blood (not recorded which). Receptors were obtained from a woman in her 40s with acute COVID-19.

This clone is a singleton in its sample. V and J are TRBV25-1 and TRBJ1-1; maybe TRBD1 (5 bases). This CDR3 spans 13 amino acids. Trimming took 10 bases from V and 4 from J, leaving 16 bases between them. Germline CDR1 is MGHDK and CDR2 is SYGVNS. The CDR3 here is CATMRLGGTEAFF. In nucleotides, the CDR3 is TGTGCCACTATGAGGCTCGGGGGCACTGAAGCTTTCTTT.

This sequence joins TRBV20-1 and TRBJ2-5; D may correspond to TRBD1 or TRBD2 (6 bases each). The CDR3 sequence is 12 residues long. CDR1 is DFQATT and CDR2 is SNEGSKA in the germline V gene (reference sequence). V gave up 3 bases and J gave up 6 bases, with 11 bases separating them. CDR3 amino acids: CSASGGPQTQYF. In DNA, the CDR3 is TGCAGTGCTAGTGGGGGGCCTCAGACCCAGTACTTC.

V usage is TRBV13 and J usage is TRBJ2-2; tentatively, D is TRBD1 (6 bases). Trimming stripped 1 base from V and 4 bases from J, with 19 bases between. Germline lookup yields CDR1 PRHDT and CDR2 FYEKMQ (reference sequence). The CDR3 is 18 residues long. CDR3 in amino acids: CASSLEGVGAWGTGELFF. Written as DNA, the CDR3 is TGTGCCAGCAGCTTAGAAGGCGTGGGGGCTTGGGGCACCGGGGAGCTGTTTTTT.

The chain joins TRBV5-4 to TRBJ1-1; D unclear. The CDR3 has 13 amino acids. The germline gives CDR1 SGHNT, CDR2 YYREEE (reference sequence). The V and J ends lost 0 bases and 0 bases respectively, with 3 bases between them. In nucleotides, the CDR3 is TGTGCCAGCAGCTTGGGGCTGAACACTGAAGCTTTCTTT. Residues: CASSLGLNTEAFF.

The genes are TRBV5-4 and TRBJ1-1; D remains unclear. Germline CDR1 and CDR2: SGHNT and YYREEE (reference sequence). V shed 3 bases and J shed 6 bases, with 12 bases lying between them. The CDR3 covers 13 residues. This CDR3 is CASSWNAGAEAFF. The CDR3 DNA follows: TGTGCCAGCAGCTGGAATGCGGGTGCTGAAGCTTTCTTT.

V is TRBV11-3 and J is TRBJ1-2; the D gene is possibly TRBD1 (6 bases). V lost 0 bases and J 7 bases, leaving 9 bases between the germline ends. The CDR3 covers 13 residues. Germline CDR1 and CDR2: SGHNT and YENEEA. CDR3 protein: CASSLEGARGYTF. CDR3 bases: TGTGCCAGCAGCTTAGAGGGGGCGCGTGGCTACACCTTC.

CDR3 nucleotide sequence: TGTGCCAGCAGCGCAACCGGGACTACCTCCCACGAGCAGTTCTTC. It yields the protein CASSATGTTSHEQFF. The chain links TRBV9 to TRBJ2-1; TRBD2 aligns across 7 bases. The V gene end was trimmed by 3 bases and the J gene end by 10 bases; junction bases not matched to a gene: 13. The CDR3 length is 15 residues. Germline V gene data show CDR1 as SGDLS and CDR2 as YYNGEE.

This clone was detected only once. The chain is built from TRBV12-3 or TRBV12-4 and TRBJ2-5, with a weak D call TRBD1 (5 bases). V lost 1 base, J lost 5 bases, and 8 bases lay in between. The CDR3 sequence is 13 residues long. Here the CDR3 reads CASSLEGWETQYF. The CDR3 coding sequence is TGTGCCAGCAGTTTAGAGGGGTGGGAGACCCAGTACTTC.

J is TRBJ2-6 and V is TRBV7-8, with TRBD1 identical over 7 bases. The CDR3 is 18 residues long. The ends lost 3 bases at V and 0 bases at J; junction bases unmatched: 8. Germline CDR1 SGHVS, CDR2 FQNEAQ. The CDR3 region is CASSLQTGDYSGANVLTF. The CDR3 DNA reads TGTGCCAGCAGCTTGCAAACAGGGGATTACTCTGGGGCCAACGTCCTGACTTTC.

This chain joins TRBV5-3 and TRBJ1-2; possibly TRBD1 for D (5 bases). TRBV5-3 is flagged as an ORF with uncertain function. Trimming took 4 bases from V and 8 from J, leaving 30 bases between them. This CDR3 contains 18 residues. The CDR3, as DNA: TGTGCCAGAAGCGGGGGAGGTCGGTCGGGCAGGGTCTTCAGAGGCTACACCTTC. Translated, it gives CARSGGGRSGRVFRGYTF.

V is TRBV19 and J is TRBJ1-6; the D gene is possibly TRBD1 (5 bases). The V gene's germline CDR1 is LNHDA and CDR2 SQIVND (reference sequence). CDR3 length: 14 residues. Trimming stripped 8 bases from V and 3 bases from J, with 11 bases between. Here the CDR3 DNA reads TGTGCCAGTCGACAGTATCTCTATAATTCACCCCTCCACTTT. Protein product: CASRQYLYNSPLHF.

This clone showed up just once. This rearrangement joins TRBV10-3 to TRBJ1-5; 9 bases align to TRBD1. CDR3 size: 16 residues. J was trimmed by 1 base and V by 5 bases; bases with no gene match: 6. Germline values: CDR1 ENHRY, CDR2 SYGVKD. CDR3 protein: CAISSGTGMSNQPQHF. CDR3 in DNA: TGTGCCATCAGTTCCGGGACAGGGATGAGCAATCAGCCCCAGCATTTT.

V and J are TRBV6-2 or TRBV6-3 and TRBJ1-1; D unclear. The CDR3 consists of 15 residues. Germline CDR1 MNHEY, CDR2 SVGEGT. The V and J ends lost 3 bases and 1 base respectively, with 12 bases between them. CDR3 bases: TGTGCCAGCAGTTATCCTGTCCTAAGGAACACTGAAGCTTTCTTT. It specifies CASSYPVLRNTEAFF.

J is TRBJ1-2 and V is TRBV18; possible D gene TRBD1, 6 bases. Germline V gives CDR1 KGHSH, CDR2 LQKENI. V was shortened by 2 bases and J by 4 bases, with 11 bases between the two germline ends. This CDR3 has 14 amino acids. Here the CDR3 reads CASSPKGGGYGYTF. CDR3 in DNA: TGTGCCAGCTCACCAAAGGGAGGGGGCTATGGCTACACCTTC.

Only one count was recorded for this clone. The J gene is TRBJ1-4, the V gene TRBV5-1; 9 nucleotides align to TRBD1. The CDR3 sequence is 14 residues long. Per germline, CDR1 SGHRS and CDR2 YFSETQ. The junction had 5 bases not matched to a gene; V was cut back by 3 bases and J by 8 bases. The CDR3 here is CASSSGQGGEKLFF. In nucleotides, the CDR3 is TGCGCCAGCAGCTCGGGACAGGGCGGAGAAAAACTGTTTTTT.

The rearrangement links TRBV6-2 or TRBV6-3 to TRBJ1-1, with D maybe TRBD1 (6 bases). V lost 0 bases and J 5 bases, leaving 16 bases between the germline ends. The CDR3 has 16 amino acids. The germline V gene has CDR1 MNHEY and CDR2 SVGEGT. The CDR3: CASSYSGAAMGTEAFF. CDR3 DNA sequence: TGTGCCAGCAGTTACTCGGGGGCCGCTATGGGGACTGAAGCTTTCTTT.

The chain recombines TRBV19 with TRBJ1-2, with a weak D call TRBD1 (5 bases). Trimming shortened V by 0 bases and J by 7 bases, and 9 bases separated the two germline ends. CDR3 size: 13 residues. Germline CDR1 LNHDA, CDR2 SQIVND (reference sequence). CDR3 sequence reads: CASSIDSGGGYTF. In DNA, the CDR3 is TGTGCCAGTAGTATAGATTCCGGGGGTGGCTACACCTTC. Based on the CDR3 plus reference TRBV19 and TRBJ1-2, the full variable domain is DGGITQSPKYLFRKEGQNVTLSCEQNLNHDAMYWYRQDPGQGLRLIYYSQIVNDFQKGDIAEGYSVSREKKESFPLTVTSAQKNPTAFYLCASSIDSGGGYTFGSGTRLTVV.

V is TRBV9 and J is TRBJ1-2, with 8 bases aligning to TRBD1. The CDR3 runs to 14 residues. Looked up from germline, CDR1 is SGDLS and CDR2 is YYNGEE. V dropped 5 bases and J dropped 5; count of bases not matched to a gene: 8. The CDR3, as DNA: TGTGCCAGCAGGCGGGACAGGCAACCATATGGCTACACCTTC. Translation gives CASRRDRQPYGYTF.

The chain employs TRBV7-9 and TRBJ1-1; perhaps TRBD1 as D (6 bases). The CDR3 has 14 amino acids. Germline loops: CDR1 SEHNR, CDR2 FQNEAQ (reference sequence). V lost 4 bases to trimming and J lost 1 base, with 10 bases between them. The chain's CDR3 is CASSSQQGNTEAFF. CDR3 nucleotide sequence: TGTGCCAGCAGCTCCCAACAGGGGAACACTGAAGCTTTCTTT.

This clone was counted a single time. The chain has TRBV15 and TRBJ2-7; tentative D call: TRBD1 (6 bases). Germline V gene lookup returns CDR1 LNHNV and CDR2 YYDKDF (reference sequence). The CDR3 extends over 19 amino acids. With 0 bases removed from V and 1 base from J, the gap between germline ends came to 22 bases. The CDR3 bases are TGTGCCACCAGCAGAGATCTGGTTCGTGACAGGATATTTTCCTACGAGCAGTACTTC. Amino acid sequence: CATSRDLVRDRIFSYEQYF.

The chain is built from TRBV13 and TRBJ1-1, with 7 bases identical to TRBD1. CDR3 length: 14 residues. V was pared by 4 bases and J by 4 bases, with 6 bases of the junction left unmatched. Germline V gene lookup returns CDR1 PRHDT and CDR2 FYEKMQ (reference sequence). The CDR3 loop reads CASSSTGYSTEAFF. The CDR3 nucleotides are TGTGCCAGCAGCTCGACAGGGTATAGCACTGAAGCTTTCTTT.